A selection of T cell receptor beta chains follows, all from one sample in a study of lymphopenia after photon versus proton radiotherapy. TCRdb's table, derived via immunoSEQ multiplex PCR, lists solely in-frame clones and lacks some. The sample gives approximately 58,000 clones, 80% to 90% of which show up once; around 30% is in the top ten. Here the sequenced sample was peripheral blood, taken from a patient treated with photon-based radiotherapy. These TCRs come from a man aged 50 to 60 with gastric cancer. CDR3s include the opening cysteine and the closing phenylalanine or tryptophan. The D gene is left open where the match is weak. Not every row has a clone size; where given, it reads once, few, many or a size class.

cdr3_nt	cdr3_aa	clone_size	v_call	d_call	j_call	cdr3_length
TGTGCCATCAGTAGAACTAGCGGGAGAAATGAGCAGTTCTTC	CAISRTSGRNEQFF	-	TRBV10-3	TRBD2	TRBJ2-1	14
TGTGCCAGCAGCCAAGACAGGGGAGTTGGAAACACCATATATTTT	CASSQDRGVGNTIYF	-	TRBV4-2	-	TRBJ1-3	15
TGTGCCAGCTCCCGCCAGGGGGTAAAGAACTACGAGCAGTACTTC	CASSRQGVKNYEQYF	-	TRBV27	TRBD1	TRBJ2-7	15
TGTGCCAGCAGCTTAGGCGCCGGTAACTATGGCTACACCTTC	CASSLGAGNYGYTF	-	TRBV7-9	-	TRBJ1-2	14
TGTGCCAGCAGCCCACTTGGCCCGAGGAATGAGCAGTTCTTC	CASSPLGPRNEQFF	once	TRBV14	-	TRBJ2-1	14
TGCGCCAGCAGCTTGGCCCCACAGACCGAGCAGTACTTC	CASSLAPQTEQYF	-	TRBV5-1	-	TRBJ2-7	13
TGTGCCAGTGCGTGGGGCCGGGGGCCTGAAGCTTTCTTT	CASAWGRGPEAFF	once	TRBV6-4	-	TRBJ1-1	13
TGCGCCAGCAGCTCGACCGCGGGGGACTACGAGCAGTACTTC	CASSSTAGDYEQYF	-	TRBV5-1	TRBD2	TRBJ2-7	14
TGTGCCAGCACCAGACAGCGTGAGCAGTTCTTC	CASTRQREQFF	-	TRBV2	-	TRBJ2-1	11
TGCGCCAGCAGGACACAGGGGGCAGGGGAGACCCAGTACTTC	CASRTQGAGETQYF	-	TRBV5-1	TRBD1	TRBJ2-5	14
TGTGCCAGCAGTTTATGGGGGGCGGAGGAAAAACTGTTTTTT	CASSLWGAEEKLFF	-	TRBV27	-	TRBJ1-4	14
TGCGCCAGCTGCTTGCTTGGGGACAGGGCCTCCGAGCAGTACTTC	CASCLLGDRASEQYF	-	TRBV5-1	TRBD1	TRBJ2-7	15
TGTGCCAGCGCGGGGCAGAACTATGGCTACACCTTC	CASAGQNYGYTF	-	TRBV9	-	TRBJ1-2	12
TGTGCCAGCAGTCAAAGGTTGAACACTGAAGCTTTCTTT	CASSQRLNTEAFF	-	TRBV7-8	-	TRBJ1-1	13
TGTGCCATGGCCGGACAGGGATCAGATACGCAGTATTTT	CAMAGQGSDTQYF	-	TRBV5-8	TRBD1	TRBJ2-3	13
TGTGCCAGCTCACCACTAAGACAGGCGGACGTCACGCAGACCTATGGCTACACCTTC	CASSPLRQADVTQTYGYTF	-	TRBV18	-	TRBJ1-2	19
TGTGCCGCCCGGGACACCCGCTTGAGCGGCTACACCTTC	CAARDTRLSGYTF	many	TRBV28	-	TRBJ1-2	13